The 8 T cell receptor beta chains reported below all come from one sample, sequenced in a study of response to subunit inactivated influenza vaccine. TCRdb passed the RT-PCR reads through MiXCR, listing each CDR3 protein once. Of some 850,000 distinct CDR3 sequences listed, less than 20% are singletons. The starting material was PBMCs from blood, obtained 5 to 6 days after vaccination. These receptors originate from a man over 45 who received an inactivated influenza vaccine.

This clonotype was recorded a few times. The chain employs TRBV5-1 and TRBJ2-7, with D unresolved. V lost 1 base, J lost 0 bases, and 8 bases lay in between. The CDR3 is made up of 14 amino acids. Germline V gene data show CDR1 as SGHRS and CDR2 as YFSETQ. CDR3 nucleotide sequence: TGCGCCAGCAGCTTGAACTCCCCCTCCTACGAGCAGTACTTC. Amino acid sequence: CASSLNSPSYEQYF.

The chain joins TRBV5-5 to TRBJ2-1, with D perhaps TRBD1 (5 bases). The CDR3 has 15 amino acids. CDR1 SGHKS and CDR2 YYEKEE come from the germline V gene (reference sequence). V lost 2 bases to trimming and J lost 8 bases, with 17 bases between them. The CDR3 reads CASSFVQGPSDEQFF. CDR3 DNA sequence: TGTGCCAGCAGCTTCGTCCAGGGTCCTTCCGATGAGCAGTTCTTC.

The chain has TRBV20-1 and TRBJ2-7, with D possibly being TRBD1 or TRBD2 (5 bases each). The CDR3 runs 15 residues. Per the germline V gene, CDR1 is DFQATT and CDR2 is SNEGSKA (reference sequence). V lost 2 bases to trimming and J lost 5 bases, with 19 bases between them. The CDR3 protein is CSARNTGTTLNEQYF. The CDR3 region has the DNA TGCAGTGCTAGAAACACCGGGACCACTCTGAACGAGCAGTACTTC.

With respect to this clonotype: This sequence may be a read error, since a much larger clone differs from it by one base. This chain connects TRBV10-3 to TRBJ2-2; TRBD1 matches 8 bases. Germline CDR1 is ENHRY and CDR2 is SYGVKD. The CDR3 spans 15 residues. CDR3 in amino acids: CAIRPGQANAGELFF. CDR3 DNA sequence: TGTGCCATCAGACCGGGACAGGCGAACGCCGGGGAGCTGTTTTTT.

V usage is TRBV12-3 or TRBV12-4 and J usage is TRBJ2-7, with D perhaps given as TRBD1 or TRBD2 (5 bases each). The length of the CDR3 is 12 residues. Trimming cost V 7 bases and J 3 bases, with 10 bases left between them. CDR3 loop: CASKGDLYEQYF. CDR3 sequence (DNA): TGTGCCAGCAAAGGGGACCTCTACGAGCAGTACTTC.

The V and J genes are TRBV28 and TRBJ2-1, with unresolved D. CDR1 is MDHEN, CDR2 SYDVKM, per germline. V lost 5 bases and J 9 bases, leaving 14 bases between the germline ends. The CDR3 runs 13 residues. As DNA, the CDR3 is TGTGCCAGCAGTCTACAAGCCCGGTTTGAGCAGTTCTTC. It encodes CASSLQARFEQFF.

The J gene is TRBJ2-4, the V gene TRBV20-1; D perhaps matches TRBD2 (6 bases). The CDR3 is 13 residues long. The V end was cut by 6 bases, the J end by 9 bases, with 18 bases between. The germline gives CDR1 DFQATT, CDR2 SNEGSKA (reference sequence). The CDR3 DNA is TGCAGTGCCTCCCCTGGGAGTAGCGGCATTCAGTACTTC. Encoded protein: CSASPGSSGIQYF.

This chain links TRBV6-2 or TRBV6-3 with TRBJ2-6; 7 bases line up with TRBD1. The CDR3 sequence is 15 residues long. Germline CDR1 and CDR2: MNHEY and SVGEGT. The V gene end was trimmed by 8 bases and the J gene end by 0 bases; junction bases not matched to a gene: 4. CDR3 amino acids: CASGDSNSGANVLTF. The CDR3 nucleotides read TGTGCCAGCGGGGACAGCAACTCTGGGGCCAACGTCCTGACTTTC.